This TCR beta chain was profiled in a study of regulatory T cells in long-lasting Graves disease. Arm-PCR of CDR3 regions and iRepertoire HTBI primers were used to build TCR beta libraries. TCRdb reprocessed the multiplex PCR reads via MiXCR and lists one record per CDR3 protein. In the table there are fewer than 550,000 distinct CDR3 sequences, roughly 21% of which are singletons. The time point here: persistent/refractory GD, antithyroid drugs over 5 years with positive TRAb. There was RNA extracted from PBMCs, and the TCR library was made from it. This clonotype has just one count. The ends lost 4 bases at V and 0 bases at J; junction bases unmatched: 7. The germline CDR1 and CDR2 sequences are SGHRS and YFSETQ. The CDR3 is 17 residues long.

This chain connects TRBV5-1 to TRBJ2-6, with 7 bases that match TRBD1. Sequences were derived from peripheral blood mononuclear cells (PBMCs), sampled when the disease was refractory, from a patient treated with antithyroid drugs. The receptor was isolated from a female donor with Graves disease. The CDR3 reads CASSGDRVGSGANVLTF. CDR3 nucleotide sequence: TGCGCCAGCAGCGGTGACAGGGTGGGCTCTGGGGCCAACGTCCTGACTTTC. The complete variable domain, with remaining parts taken from reference TRBV5-1 and TRBJ2-6, reads KAGVTQTPRYLIKTRGQQVTLSCSPISGHRSVSWYQQTPGQGLQFLFEYFSETQRNKGNFPGRFSGRQFSNSRSEMNVSTLELGDSALYLCASSGDRVGSGANVLTFGAGSRLTVL.